The present TCR beta chain was sequenced within a study of blood T cell repertoires in COVID-19. Looking at the study overall: Sites in the United States, Italy and Spain provided acute and convalescent COVID-19 samples.

CDR3 length: 14 amino acids. Trimming cost V 5 bases and J 3 bases; bases outside gene matches: 4. CDR1 and CDR2 from the germline V gene are SGHTA and FQGTGA. Libraries were prepared by immunoSEQ multiplex PCR; TCRdb keeps only in-frame clonotypes and omits some of them. The sample includes 280,000 or so clones, around 86% of them seen just once. The chain carries TRBV7-3 and TRBJ2-3; TRBD2 aligns across 8 bases. The sequenced material came from peripheral blood. This sequence originates from a human donor in a cohort sampled during active COVID-19. DNA for the CDR3: TGTGCCAGCAGCCTGACTAGCGCTACAGATACGCAGTATTTT. This translates into CASSLTSATDTQYF.